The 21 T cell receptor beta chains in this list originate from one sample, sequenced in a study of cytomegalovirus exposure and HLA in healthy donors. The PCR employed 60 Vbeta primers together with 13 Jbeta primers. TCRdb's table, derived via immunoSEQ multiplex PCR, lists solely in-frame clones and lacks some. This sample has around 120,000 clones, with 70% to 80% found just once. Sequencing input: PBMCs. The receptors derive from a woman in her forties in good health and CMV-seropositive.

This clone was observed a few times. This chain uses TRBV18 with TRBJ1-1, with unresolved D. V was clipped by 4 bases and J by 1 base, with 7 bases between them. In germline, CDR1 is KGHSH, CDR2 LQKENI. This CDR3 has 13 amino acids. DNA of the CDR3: TGTGCCAGCTCACGGGCAGAGAACACTGAAGCTTTCTTT. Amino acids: CASSRAENTEAFF.

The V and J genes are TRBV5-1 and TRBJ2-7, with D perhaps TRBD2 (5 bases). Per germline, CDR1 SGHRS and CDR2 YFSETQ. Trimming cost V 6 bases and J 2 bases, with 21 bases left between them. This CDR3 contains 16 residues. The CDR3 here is CASTLIKGGGAYEQYF. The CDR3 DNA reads TGCGCCAGCACCCTGATTAAAGGAGGTGGTGCCTACGAGCAGTACTTC. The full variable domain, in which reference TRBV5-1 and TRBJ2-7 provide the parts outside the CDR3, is KAGVTQTPRYLIKTRGQQVTLSCSPISGHRSVSWYQQTPGQGLQFLFEYFSETQRNKGNFPGRFSGRQFSNSRSEMNVSTLELGDSALYLCASTLIKGGGAYEQYFGPGTRLTVT.

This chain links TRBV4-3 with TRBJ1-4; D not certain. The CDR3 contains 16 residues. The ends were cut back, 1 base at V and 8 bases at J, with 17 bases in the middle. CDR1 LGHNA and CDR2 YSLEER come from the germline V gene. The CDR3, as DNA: TGCGCCAGCAGCCAAGGGTCCCGGCGGCGGGGAGAAAAACTGTTTTTT. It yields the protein CASSQGSRRRGEKLFF.

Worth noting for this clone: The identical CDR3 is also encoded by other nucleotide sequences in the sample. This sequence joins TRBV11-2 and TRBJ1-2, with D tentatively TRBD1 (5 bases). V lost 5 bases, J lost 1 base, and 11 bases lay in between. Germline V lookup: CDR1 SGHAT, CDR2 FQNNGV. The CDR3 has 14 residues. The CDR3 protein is CASSPGQGNYGYTF. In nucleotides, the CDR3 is TGTGCCAGCAGCCCCGGCCAGGGTAACTATGGCTACACCTTC.

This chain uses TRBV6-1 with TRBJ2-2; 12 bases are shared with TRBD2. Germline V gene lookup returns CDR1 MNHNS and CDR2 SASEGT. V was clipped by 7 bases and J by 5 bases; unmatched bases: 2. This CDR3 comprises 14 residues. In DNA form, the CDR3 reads TGTGCCAGCACCGGGACTAGCGGGACCGGGGAGCTGTTTTTT. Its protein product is CASTGTSGTGELFF.

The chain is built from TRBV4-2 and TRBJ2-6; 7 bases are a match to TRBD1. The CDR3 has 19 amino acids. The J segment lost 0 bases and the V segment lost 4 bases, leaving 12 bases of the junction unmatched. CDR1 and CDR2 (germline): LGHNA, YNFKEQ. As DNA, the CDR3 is TGTGCCAGCAGCCGCGAGCCGGGACAGTATAGCTCTGGGGCCAACGTCCTGACTTTC. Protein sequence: CASSREPGQYSSGANVLTF.

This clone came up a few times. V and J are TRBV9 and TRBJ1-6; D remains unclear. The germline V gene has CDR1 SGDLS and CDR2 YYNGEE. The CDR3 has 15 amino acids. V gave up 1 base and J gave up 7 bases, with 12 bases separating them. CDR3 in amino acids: CASSVMSVSNSPLHF. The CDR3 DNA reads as TGTGCCAGCAGCGTAATGAGCGTTTCGAATTCACCCCTCCACTTT.

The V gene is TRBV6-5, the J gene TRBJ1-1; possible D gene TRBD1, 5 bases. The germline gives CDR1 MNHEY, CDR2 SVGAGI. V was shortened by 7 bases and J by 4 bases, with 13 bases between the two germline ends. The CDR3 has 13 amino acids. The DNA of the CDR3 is TGTGCCAGCAATCGAGGGGAGGGCACTGAAGCTTTCTTT. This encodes CASNRGEGTEAFF.

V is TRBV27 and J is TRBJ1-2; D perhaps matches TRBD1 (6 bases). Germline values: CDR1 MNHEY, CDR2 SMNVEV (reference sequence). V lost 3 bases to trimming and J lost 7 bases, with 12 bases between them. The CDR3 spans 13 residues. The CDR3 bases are TGTGCCAGCAGTTTTGGGGGCGAGGGTGGCTACACCTTC. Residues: CASSFGGEGGYTF.

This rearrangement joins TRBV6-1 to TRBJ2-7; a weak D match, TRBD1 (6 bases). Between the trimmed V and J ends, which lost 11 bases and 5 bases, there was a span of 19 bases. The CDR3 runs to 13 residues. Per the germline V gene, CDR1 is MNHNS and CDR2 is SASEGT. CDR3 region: CAAQLTGTHEQYF. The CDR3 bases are TGTGCCGCCCAATTAACAGGGACCCACGAGCAGTACTTC.

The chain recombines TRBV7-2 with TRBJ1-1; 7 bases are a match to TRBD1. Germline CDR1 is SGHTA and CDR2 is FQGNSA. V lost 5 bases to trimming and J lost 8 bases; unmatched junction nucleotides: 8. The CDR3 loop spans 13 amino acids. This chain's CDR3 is CASSPGTAREAFF. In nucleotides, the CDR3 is TGTGCCAGCAGCCCGGGGACAGCCCGGGAAGCTTTCTTT.

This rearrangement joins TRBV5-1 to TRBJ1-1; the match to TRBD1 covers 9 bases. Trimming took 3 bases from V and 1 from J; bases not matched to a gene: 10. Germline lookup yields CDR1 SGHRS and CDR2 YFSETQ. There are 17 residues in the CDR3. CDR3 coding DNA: TGCGCCAGCAGCTCAGTCCCGGGACAGGGTTGGAACACTGAAGCTTTCTTT. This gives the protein CASSSVPGQGWNTEAFF.

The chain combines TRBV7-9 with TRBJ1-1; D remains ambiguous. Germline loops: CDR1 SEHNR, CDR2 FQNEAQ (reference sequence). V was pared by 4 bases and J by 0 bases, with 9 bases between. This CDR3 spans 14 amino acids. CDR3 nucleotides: TGTGCCAGCAGCTCCTGGAGGGTGAACACTGAAGCTTTCTTT. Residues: CASSSWRVNTEAFF.

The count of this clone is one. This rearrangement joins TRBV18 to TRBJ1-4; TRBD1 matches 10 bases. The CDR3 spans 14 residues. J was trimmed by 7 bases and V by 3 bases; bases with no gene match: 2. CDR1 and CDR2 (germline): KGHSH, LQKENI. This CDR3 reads CASSPGTGVEKLFF. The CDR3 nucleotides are TGTGCCAGCTCACCCGGGACAGGGGTTGAAAAACTGTTTTTT.

CDR3 sequence: CSVDRDTDYGYTF. The DNA for the CDR3 is TGCAGCGTTGACCGGGACACCGACTATGGCTACACCTTC. This chain uses TRBV29-1 with TRBJ1-2; a possible D gene is TRBD1 (6 bases). This CDR3 is 13 amino acids long. Germline V gene sequence: CDR1 SQVTM, CDR2 ANQGSEA. With 3 bases removed from V and 3 bases from J, the gap between germline ends came to 11 bases.

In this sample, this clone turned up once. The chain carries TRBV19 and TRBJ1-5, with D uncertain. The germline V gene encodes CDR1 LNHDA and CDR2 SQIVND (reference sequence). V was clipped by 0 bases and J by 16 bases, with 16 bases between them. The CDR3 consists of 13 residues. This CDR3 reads CASSIDRTPTKHF. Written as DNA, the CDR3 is TGTGCCAGTAGTATAGATCGGACTCCCACGAAACATTTT.

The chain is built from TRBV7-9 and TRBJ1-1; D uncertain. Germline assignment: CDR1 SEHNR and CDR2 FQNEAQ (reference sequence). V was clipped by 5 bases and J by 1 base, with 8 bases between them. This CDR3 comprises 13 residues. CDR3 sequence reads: CASSLWRNTEAFF. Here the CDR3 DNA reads TGTGCCAGCAGCCTATGGAGGAACACTGAAGCTTTCTTT.

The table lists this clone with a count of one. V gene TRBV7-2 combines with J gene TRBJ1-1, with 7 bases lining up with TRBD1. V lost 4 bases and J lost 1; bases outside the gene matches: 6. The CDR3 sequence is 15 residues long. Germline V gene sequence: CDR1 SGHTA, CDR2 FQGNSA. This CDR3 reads CASSSRRGRNTEAFF. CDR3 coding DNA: TGTGCCAGCAGCTCCCGCAGGGGGAGGAACACTGAAGCTTTCTTT.

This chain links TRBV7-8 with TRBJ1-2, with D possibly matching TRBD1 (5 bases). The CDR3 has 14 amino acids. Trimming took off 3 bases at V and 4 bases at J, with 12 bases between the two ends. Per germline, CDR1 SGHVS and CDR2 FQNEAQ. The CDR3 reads CASSLGTPSYGYTF. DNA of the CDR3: TGTGCCAGCAGCTTGGGGACTCCTTCCTATGGCTACACCTTC.

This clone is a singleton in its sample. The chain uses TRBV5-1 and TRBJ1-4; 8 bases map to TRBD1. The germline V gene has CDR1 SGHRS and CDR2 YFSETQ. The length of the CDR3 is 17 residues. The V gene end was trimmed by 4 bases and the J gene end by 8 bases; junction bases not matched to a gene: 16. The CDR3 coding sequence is TGCGCCAGCAGCCCAGCCCCAGGACAGGGAAGAGGGGAAAAACTGTTTTTT. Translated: CASSPAPGQGRGEKLFF.

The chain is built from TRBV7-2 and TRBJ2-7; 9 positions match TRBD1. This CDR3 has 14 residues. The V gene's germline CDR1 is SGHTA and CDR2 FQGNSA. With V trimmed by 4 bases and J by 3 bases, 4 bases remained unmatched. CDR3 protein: CASSSRQGDYEQYF. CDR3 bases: TGTGCCAGCAGCTCGCGACAGGGGGACTACGAGCAGTACTTC.